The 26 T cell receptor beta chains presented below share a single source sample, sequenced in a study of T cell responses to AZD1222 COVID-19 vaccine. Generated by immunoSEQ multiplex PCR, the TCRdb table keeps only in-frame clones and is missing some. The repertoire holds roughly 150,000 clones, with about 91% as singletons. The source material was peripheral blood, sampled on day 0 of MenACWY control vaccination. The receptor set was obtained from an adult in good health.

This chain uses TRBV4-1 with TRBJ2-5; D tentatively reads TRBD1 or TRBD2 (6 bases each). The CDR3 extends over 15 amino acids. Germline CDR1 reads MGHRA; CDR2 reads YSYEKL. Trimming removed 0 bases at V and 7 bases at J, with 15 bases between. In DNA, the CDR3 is TGCGCCAGCAGCCAAGATATACAGGGAGGAGTGACCCAGTACTTC. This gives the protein CASSQDIQGGVTQYF.

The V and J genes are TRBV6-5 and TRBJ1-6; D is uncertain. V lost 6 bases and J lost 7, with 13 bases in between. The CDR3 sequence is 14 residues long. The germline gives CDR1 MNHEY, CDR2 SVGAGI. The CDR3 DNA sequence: TGTGCCAGCAGCCCCGTCTTCGGGAATTCACCCCTCCACTTT. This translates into CASSPVFGNSPLHF.

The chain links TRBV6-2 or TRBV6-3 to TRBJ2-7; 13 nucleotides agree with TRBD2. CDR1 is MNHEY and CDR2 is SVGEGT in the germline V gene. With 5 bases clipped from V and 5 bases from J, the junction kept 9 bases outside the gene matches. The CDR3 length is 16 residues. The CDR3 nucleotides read TGTGCCAGCAGTCGCCCCACTAGCGGGAGGGCCCACGAGCAGTACTTC. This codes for CASSRPTSGRAHEQYF.

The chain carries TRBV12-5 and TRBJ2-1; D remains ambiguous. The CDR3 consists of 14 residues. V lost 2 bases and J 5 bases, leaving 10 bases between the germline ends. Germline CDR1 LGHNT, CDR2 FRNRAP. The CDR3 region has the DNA TGTGCTAGTGGTTTGCGGAGCATAAACAATGAGCAGTTCTTC. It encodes CASGLRSINNEQFF.

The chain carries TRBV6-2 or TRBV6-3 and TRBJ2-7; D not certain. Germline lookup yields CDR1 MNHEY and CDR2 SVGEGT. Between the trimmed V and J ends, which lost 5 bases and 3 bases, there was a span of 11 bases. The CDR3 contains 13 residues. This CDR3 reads CASSRPGDYEQYF. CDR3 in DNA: TGTGCCAGCAGTCGTCCTGGGGACTACGAGCAGTACTTC.

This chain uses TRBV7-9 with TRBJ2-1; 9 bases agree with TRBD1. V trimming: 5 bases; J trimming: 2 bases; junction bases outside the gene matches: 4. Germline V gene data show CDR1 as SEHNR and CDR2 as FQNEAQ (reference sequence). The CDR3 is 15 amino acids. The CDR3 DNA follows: TGTGCCAGCAGCCGGACAGGGGCCACCTACAATGAGCAGTTCTTC. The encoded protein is CASSRTGATYNEQFF.

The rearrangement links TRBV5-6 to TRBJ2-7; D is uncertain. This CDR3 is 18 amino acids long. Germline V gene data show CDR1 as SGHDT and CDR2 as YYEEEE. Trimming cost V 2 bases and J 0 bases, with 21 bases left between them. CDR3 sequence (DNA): TGTGCCAGCAGCTTATTTGAGGCCAGTTCGATAAGCTCCTACGAGCAGTACTTC. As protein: CASSLFEASSISSYEQYF.

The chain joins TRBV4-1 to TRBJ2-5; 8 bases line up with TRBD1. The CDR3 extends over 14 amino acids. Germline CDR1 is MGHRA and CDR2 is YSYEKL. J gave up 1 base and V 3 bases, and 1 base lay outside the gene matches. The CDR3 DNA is TGCGCCAGCAGCCACGGACAGGGCCAAGAGACCCAGTACTTC. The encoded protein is CASSHGQGQETQYF.

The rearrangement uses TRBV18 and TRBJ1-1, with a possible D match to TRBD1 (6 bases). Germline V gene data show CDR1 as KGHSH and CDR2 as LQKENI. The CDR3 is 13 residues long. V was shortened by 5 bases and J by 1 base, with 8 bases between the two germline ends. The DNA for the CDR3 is TGTGCCAGCTCAGGGACATGGAACACTGAAGCTTTCTTT. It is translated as CASSGTWNTEAFF.

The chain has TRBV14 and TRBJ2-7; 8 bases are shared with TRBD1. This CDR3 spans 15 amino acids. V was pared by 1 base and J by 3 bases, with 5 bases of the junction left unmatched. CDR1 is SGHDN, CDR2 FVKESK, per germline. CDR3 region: CASSQAGGLNYEQYF. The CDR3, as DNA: TGTGCCAGCAGCCAAGCAGGGGGCTTAAACTACGAGCAGTACTTC.

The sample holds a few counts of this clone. This CDR3 is CASSLEYNEQFF. Here the CDR3 DNA reads TGTGCCAGCAGCTTGGAATACAATGAGCAGTTCTTC. The V gene is TRBV5-6, the J gene TRBJ2-1, with unresolved D. The CDR3 runs to 12 residues. Looked up from germline, CDR1 is SGHDT and CDR2 is YYEEEE. Trimming pared 0 bases from V and 4 bases from J, leaving 2 bases between.

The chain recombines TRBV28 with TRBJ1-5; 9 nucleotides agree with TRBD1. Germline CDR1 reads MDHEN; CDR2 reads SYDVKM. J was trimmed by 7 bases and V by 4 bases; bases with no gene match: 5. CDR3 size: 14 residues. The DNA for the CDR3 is TGTGCCAGCAGTTCAACAGGGGGCGGCCAGCCCCAGCATTTT. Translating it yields CASSSTGGGQPQHF. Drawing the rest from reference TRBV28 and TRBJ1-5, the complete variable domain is DVKVTQSSRYLVKRTGEKVFLECVQDMDHENMFWYRQDPGLGLRLIYFSYDVKMKEKGDIPEGYSVSREKKERFSLILESASTNQTSMYLCASSSTGGGQPQHFGDGTRLSIL.

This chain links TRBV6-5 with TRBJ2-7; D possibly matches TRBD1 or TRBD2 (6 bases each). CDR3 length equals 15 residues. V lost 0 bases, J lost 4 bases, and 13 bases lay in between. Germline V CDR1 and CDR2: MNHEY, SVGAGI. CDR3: CASSYSAGGEYEQYF. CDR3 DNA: TGTGCCAGCAGTTACTCGGCCGGGGGCGAGTACGAGCAGTACTTC.

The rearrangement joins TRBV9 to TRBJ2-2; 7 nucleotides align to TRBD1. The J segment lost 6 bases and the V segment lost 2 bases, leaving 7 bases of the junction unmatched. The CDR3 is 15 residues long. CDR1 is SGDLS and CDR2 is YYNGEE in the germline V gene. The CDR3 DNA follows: TGTGCCAGCAGCGTGGGGACAGAATCGGCCGGGGAGCTGTTTTTT. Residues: CASSVGTESAGELFF.

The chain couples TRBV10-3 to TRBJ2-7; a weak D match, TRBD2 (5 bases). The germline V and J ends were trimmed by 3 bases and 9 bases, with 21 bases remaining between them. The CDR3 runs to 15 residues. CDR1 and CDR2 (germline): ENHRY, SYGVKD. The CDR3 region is CAISDSGESRLWQYF. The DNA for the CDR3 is TGTGCCATCAGTGACTCTGGGGAGAGCAGATTATGGCAGTACTTC.

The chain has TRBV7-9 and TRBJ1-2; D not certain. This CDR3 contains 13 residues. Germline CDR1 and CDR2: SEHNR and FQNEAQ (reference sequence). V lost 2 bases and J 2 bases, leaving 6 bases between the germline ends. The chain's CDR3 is CASSLSANYGYTF. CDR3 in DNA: TGTGCCAGCAGCTTATCAGCAAACTATGGCTACACCTTC.

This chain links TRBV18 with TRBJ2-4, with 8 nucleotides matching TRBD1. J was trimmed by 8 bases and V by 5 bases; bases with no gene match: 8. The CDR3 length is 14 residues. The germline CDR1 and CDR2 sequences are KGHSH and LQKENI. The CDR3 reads CASSVRTGLDIQYF. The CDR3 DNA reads TGTGCCAGCTCAGTGCGGACAGGGCTGGACATTCAGTACTTC.

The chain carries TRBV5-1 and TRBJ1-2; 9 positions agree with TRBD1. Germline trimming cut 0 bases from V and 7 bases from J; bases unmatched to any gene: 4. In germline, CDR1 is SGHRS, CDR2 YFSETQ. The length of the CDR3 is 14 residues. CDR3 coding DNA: TGCGCCAGCAGCTTGGGAACAGGGGGCGGTGGCTACACCTTC. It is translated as CASSLGTGGGGYTF.

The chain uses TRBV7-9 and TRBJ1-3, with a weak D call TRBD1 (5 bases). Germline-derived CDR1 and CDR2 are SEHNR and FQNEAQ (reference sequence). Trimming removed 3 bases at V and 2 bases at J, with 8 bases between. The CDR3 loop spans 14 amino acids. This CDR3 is CASSFRGAGNTIYF. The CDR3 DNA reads TGTGCCAGCAGCTTCCGGGGGGCTGGAAACACCATATATTTT.

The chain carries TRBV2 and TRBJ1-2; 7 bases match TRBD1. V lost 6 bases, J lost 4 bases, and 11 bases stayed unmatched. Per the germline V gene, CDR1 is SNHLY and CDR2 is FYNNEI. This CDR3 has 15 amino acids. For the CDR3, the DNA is TGTGCCAGCAGGGATAATTGGGACAGCGTCTATGGCTACACCTTC. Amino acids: CASRDNWDSVYGYTF.

The CDR3 DNA reads as TGTGCCAGCAGTTACTCGGGGTACAACTATGGCTACACCTTC. Translating gives CASSYSGYNYGYTF. The chain employs TRBV6-5 and TRBJ1-2; D uncertain. CDR1 is MNHEY, CDR2 SVGAGI, per germline. The CDR3 runs 14 residues. With 0 bases removed from V and 2 bases from J, the gap between germline ends came to 7 bases.

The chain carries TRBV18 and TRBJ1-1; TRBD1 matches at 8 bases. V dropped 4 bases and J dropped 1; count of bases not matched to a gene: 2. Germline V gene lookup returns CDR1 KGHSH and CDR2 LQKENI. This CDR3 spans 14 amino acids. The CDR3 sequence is CASSRDRQNTEAFF. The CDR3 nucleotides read TGTGCCAGCTCACGGGACAGGCAGAACACTGAAGCTTTCTTT. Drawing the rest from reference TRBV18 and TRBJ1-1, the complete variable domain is NAGVMQNPRHLVRRRGQEARLRCSPMKGHSHVYWYRQLPEEGLKFMVYLQKENIIDESGMPKERFSAEFPKEGPSILRIQQVVRGDSAAYFCASSRDRQNTEAFFGQGTRLTVV.

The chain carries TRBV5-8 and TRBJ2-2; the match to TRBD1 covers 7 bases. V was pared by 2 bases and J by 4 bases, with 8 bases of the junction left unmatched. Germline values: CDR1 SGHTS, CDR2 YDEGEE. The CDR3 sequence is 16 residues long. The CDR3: CASSFLGQATTGELFF. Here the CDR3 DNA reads TGTGCCAGCAGCTTCCTCGGACAGGCAACCACCGGGGAGCTGTTTTTT.

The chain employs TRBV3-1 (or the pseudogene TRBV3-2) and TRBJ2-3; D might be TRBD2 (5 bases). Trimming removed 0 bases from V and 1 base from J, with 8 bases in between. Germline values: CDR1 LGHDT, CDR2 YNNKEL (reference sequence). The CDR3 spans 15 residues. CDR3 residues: CASSQESRGTDTQYF. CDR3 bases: TGTGCCAGCAGCCAAGAATCGAGGGGCACAGATACGCAGTATTTT.

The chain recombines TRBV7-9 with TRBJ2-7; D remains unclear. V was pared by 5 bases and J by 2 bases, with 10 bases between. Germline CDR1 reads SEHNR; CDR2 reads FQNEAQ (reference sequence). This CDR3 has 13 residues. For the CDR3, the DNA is TGTGCCAGCAGCCGATTAGCCCCCTACGAGCAGTACTTC. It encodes CASSRLAPYEQYF.

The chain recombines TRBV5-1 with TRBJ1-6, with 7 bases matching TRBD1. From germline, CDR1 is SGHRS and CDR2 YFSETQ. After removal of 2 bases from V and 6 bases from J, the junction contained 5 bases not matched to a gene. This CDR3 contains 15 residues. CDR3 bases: TGCGCCAGCAGCTTTGAGGGGGCGGGTAATTCACCCCTCCACTTT. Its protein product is CASSFEGAGNSPLHF.